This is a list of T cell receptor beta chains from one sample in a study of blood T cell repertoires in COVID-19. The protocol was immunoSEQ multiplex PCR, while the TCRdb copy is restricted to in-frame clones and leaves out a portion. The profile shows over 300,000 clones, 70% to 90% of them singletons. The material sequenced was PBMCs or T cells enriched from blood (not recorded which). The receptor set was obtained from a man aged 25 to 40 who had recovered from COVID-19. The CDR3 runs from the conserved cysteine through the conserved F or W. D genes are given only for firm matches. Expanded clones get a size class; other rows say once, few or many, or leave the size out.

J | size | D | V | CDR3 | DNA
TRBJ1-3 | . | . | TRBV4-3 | CASSHDTGQRNTIYF | TGCGCCAGCAGCCATGATACTGGACAGCGAAACACCATATATTTT
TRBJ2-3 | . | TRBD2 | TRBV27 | CASSSTGGSTDTQYF | TGTGCCAGCAGTTCTACGGGGGGGAGCACAGATACGCAGTATTTT
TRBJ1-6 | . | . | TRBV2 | CASSEELGGGNSPLHF | TGTGCCAGCAGTGAAGAGTTGGGGGGTGGTAATTCACCCCTCCACTTT
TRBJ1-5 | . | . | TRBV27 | CASSLYFRQGKFNQPQHF | TGTGCCAGCAGTTTATATTTCCGGCAGGGAAAGTTCAATCAGCCCCAGCATTTT
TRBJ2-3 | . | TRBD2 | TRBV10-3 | CAISGAGGPLVGTQYF | TGTGCCATCAGTGGGGCGGGGGGGCCACTAGTCGGTACGCAGTATTTT
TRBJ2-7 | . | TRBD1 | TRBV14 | CASSETGGVEYF | TGTGCCAGCAGCGAAACAGGGGGCGTTGAGTACTTC
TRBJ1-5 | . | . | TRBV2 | CASSLGRSNNQPQHF | TGTGCCAGCAGTTTGGGCCGATCAAACAATCAGCCCCAGCATTTT
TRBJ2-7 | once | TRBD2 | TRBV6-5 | CASSYLRAGGEQYF | TGTGCCAGCAGTTATTTGAGGGCGGGGGGCGAGCAGTACTTC
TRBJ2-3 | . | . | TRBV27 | CASSLQIPTDTQYF | TGTGCCAGCAGTTTACAGATCCCAACAGATACGCAGTATTTT
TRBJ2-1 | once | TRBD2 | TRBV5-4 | CASSLSLADNEQFF | TGTGCCAGCAGCTTGAGCCTAGCGGACAATGAGCAGTTCTTC
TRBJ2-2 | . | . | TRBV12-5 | CASGLDSPGELFF | TGTGCTAGTGGTTTAGACAGTCCCGGGGAGCTGTTTTTT
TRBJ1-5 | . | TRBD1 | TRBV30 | CAWARGLNQPQHF | TGTGCCTGGGCGAGGGGGCTCAATCAGCCCCAGCATTTT
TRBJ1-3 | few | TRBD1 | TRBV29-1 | CSVEWDRVIFGPKIFF | TGCAGCGTTGAGTGGGACAGGGTTATCTTTGGGCCCAAGATCTTTTTT
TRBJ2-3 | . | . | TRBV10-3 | CAISESSDTQYF | TGTGCCATCAGTGAGTCGAGTGATACGCAGTATTTT
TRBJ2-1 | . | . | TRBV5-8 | CASSLAKVSSYNEQFF | TGTGCCAGCAGCTTGGCCAAAGTCAGCTCCTACAATGAGCAGTTCTTC
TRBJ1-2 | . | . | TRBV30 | CAWKRWGENYGYTF | TGTGCCTGGAAACGATGGGGGGAAAACTATGGCTACACCTTC
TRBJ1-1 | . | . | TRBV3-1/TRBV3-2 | CASSQRGSWTEAFF | TGTGCCAGCAGCCAACGAGGGTCGTGGACTGAAGCTTTCTTT
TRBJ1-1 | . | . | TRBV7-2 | CASSSGPRGGHTEAFF | TGTGCCAGCAGCTCGGGCCCCCGGGGGGGGCACACTGAAGCTTTCTTT
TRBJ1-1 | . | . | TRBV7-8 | CASSLVLSEAFF | TGTGCCAGCAGCTTAGTTCTGTCGGAAGCTTTCTTT
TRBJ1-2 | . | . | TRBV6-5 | CASRAGSSNYGYTF | TGTGCCAGCAGAGCGGGGAGCTCTAACTATGGCTACACCTTC
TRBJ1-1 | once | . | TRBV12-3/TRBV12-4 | CASRGGSSEAFF | TGTGCCAGCAGGGGGGGGTCCTCTGAAGCTTTCTTT
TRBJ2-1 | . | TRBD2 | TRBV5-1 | CASSRAGGLSYNEQFF | TGCGCCAGCAGTCGGGCGGGGGGGCTTTCCTACAATGAGCAGTTCTTC
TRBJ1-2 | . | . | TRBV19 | CASSNPGYPVLQREGMNGYTF | TGTGCCAGTAGTAACCCAGGCTACCCCGTCCTACAACGGGAGGGGATGAATGGCTACACCTTC
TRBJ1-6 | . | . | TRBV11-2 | CASSLSYGSNSPLHF | TGTGCCAGCAGCTTATCTTACGGTTCGAATTCACCCCTCCACTTT
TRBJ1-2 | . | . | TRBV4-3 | CASSQVTGSGEYTF | TGCGCCAGCAGCCAAGTAACGGGGTCGGGGGAATACACCTTC